These 32 T cell receptor beta chains originate from one sample sequenced in a study of blood T cell repertoires in COVID-19. Some clones are missing from TCRdb's copy, which holds only in-frame ones; the method was immunoSEQ multiplex PCR. Of approximately 240,000 clones listed, just over 90% are singletons. The sample comprised PBMCs or T cells enriched from blood (not recorded which). The origin of the receptors is a woman under 30 who had recovered from COVID-19.

The chain links TRBV5-5 to TRBJ2-1, with TRBD1 as a possible D gene (6 bases). The CDR3 runs 15 residues. The V gene lost 2 bases and the J gene lost 2 bases, with 11 bases spanning the gap. Per germline, CDR1 SGHKS and CDR2 YYEKEE (reference sequence). The CDR3 coding sequence is TGTGCCAGCAGCTTTAGTTGGGGGCCCTACAATGAGCAGTTCTTC. This codes for CASSFSWGPYNEQFF. Full variable domain (missing parts from reference TRBV5-5 and TRBJ2-1): DAGVTQSPTHLIKTRGQQVTLRCSPISGHKSVSWYQQVLGQGPQFIFQYYEKEERGRGNFPDRFSARQFPNYSSELNVNALLLGDSALYLCASSFSWGPYNEQFFGPGTRLTVL.

This chain uses TRBV2 with TRBJ2-5, with a weak D call TRBD2 (5 bases). The CDR3 sequence is 14 residues long. Germline V CDR1 and CDR2: SNHLY, FYNNEI. V was cut by 4 bases and J by 4 bases, with 13 bases left in between. CDR3 in amino acids: CASSGTQAGETQYF. The CDR3 bases are TGTGCCAGCAGTGGAACTCAGGCGGGAGAGACCCAGTACTTC.

The chain has TRBV7-3 and TRBJ1-1, with D perhaps TRBD1 (6 bases). Germline V lookup: CDR1 SGHTA, CDR2 FQGTGA. V was trimmed by 5 bases and J by 5 bases, leaving 27 bases between them. This CDR3 spans 18 amino acids. The CDR3 is CASSQTGTPALGETEAFF. DNA of the CDR3: TGTGCCAGCAGCCAGACGGGGACACCGGCGCTAGGGGAAACTGAAGCTTTCTTT.

The chain employs TRBV3-1 (or the pseudogene TRBV3-2) and TRBJ2-5; 8 nucleotides align to TRBD2. This CDR3 spans 15 amino acids. With 0 bases clipped from V and 2 bases from J, the junction kept 2 bases outside the gene matches. In germline, CDR1 is LGHDT, CDR2 YNNKEL (reference sequence). The CDR3 spells CASSQDSGGQETQYF. The DNA of the CDR3 is TGTGCCAGCAGCCAAGATTCGGGGGGGCAAGAGACCCAGTACTTC.

The CDR3 nucleotides read TGTGCCAGTAGTATCGGCAGGAACACCATATATTTT. Amino acids: CASSIGRNTIYF. This sequence joins TRBV19 and TRBJ1-3; D is ambiguous. The V gene's germline CDR1 is LNHDA and CDR2 SQIVND (reference sequence). Trimming cost V 3 bases and J 7 bases, with 7 bases left between them. The CDR3 covers 12 residues.

This clone was picked up one time. This sequence joins TRBV12-2 and TRBJ1-5; TRBD1 is taken as the D call from the table, unchecked against the DNA. TRBV12-2 is described as a pseudogene. This CDR3 has 12 residues. For the CDR3, the DNA is TGTGCAAGTCGCTTACAGGGGGCCACAGAGCATTTT. It codes for CASRLQGATEHF.

The chain combines TRBV2 with TRBJ1-6; no clear D. Per germline, CDR1 SNHLY and CDR2 FYNNEI. This CDR3 has 15 amino acids. V shed 3 bases and J shed 6 bases, with 12 bases lying between them. CDR3 sequence reads: CASSDRQATNSPLHF. In DNA, the CDR3 is TGTGCCAGCAGTGACCGGCAGGCCACTAATTCACCCCTCCACTTT.

The V and J genes are TRBV11-2 and TRBJ2-3; TRBD2 matches 9 bases. Germline V gene sequence: CDR1 SGHAT, CDR2 FQNNGV. The J segment lost 4 bases and the V segment lost 3 bases, leaving 11 bases of the junction unmatched. This CDR3 comprises 17 residues. The CDR3 DNA follows: TGTGCCAGCAGCTTTTTCTCCAGCGGGGGGTTCGCAGATACGCAGTATTTT. It specifies CASSFFSSGGFADTQYF.

CDR3 amino acids: CASSQVAGVSSSQETQYF. CDR3 in DNA: TGTGCCAGCAGCCAAGTGGCTGGTGTGTCTAGCTCTCAAGAGACCCAGTACTTC. The chain joins TRBV4-2 to TRBJ2-5; tentative D call: TRBD2 (5 bases). Germline CDR1 and CDR2: LGHNA and YNFKEQ. Trimming removed 1 base at V and 2 bases at J, with 20 bases between. The CDR3 extends over 18 amino acids.

This clone was seen a single time. J is TRBJ2-3 and V is TRBV11-3; a possible D gene is TRBD2 (6 bases). Trimming left V 5 bases short and J 5 bases short, with 17 bases between. The length of the CDR3 is 15 residues. From germline, CDR1 is SGHNT and CDR2 YENEEA. The CDR3 is CASSPGLGVGDTQYF. CDR3 coding DNA: TGTGCCAGCAGCCCGGGACTCGGGGTAGGAGATACGCAGTATTTT. The full variable domain, completed using reference TRBV11-3 and TRBJ2-3, is EAGVVQSPRYKIIEKKQPVAFWCNPISGHNTLYWYLQNLGQGPELLIRYENEEAVDDSQLPKDRFSAERLKGVDSTLKIQPAELGDSAVYLCASSPGLGVGDTQYFGPGTRLTVL.

The chain combines TRBV19 with TRBJ1-1; TRBD1 is a possible D gene (6 bases). Trimming pared 6 bases from V and 0 bases from J, leaving 14 bases between. Germline V gene lookup returns CDR1 LNHDA and CDR2 SQIVND (reference sequence). The CDR3 covers 15 residues. In nucleotides, the CDR3 is TGTGCCAGTAGCCCTGGCGACAGGATGAACACTGAAGCTTTCTTT. Translating gives CASSPGDRMNTEAFF.

This chain links TRBV7-9 with TRBJ1-5, with TRBD1 identical over 7 bases. The CDR3 spans 15 residues. Germline V gene lookup returns CDR1 SEHNR and CDR2 FQNEAQ (reference sequence). V was pared by 3 bases and J by 6 bases, with 8 bases of the junction left unmatched. This CDR3 is CASSFSGPGGQPQHF. CDR3 DNA sequence: TGTGCCAGCAGCTTCTCGGGCCCAGGGGGTCAGCCCCAGCATTTT.

V gene TRBV2 combines with J gene TRBJ2-1; TRBD2 matches 10 bases. Germline V gene data show CDR1 as SNHLY and CDR2 as FYNNEI. The CDR3 covers 15 residues. The V gene end was trimmed by 6 bases and the J gene end by 2 bases; junction bases not matched to a gene: 4. This CDR3 is CASSNSGGAYNEQFF. The CDR3 DNA is TGTGCCAGCAGCAACAGCGGGGGGGCCTACAATGAGCAGTTCTTC.

The chain has TRBV4-3 and TRBJ1-4; D is perhaps TRBD1 (6 bases). Per germline, CDR1 LGHNA and CDR2 YSLEER. The V gene lost 4 bases and the J gene lost 6 bases, with 15 bases spanning the gap. CDR3 size: 15 residues. This CDR3 is CASSPRDIGDEKLFF. The CDR3, as DNA: TGCGCCAGCAGCCCCCGGGACATTGGGGATGAAAAACTGTTTTTT.

J is TRBJ2-3 and V is TRBV23-1; D is ambiguous. Being an ORF, TRBV23-1 has a function that is uncertain. The CDR3 length is 13 residues. Trimming stripped 10 bases from V and 3 bases from J, with 14 bases between. CDR3 nucleotide sequence: TGCGCCACTCCAACAGATTTTACAGATACGCAGTATTTT. It translates to CATPTDFTDTQYF.

J is TRBJ1-6 and V is TRBV19, with D unresolved. The ends were cut back, 9 bases at V and 6 bases at J, with 15 bases in the middle. The CDR3 is 14 residues long. The germline V gene has CDR1 LNHDA and CDR2 SQIVND (reference sequence). The CDR3 DNA reads TGTGCCAGCGGCTCCCCGGGGAGTAATTCACCCCTCCACTTT. Protein sequence: CASGSPGSNSPLHF.

This clone was detected only once. The genes are TRBV6-2 or TRBV6-3 and TRBJ2-1, with TRBD2 as a possible D gene (5 bases). The CDR3 has 13 amino acids. Trimming took 0 bases from V and 16 from J, leaving 16 bases between them. Germline lookup yields CDR1 MNHEY and CDR2 SVGEGT. CDR3 residues: CASSYSRPGILFF. DNA of the CDR3: TGTGCCAGCAGTTACTCGCGTCCGGGGATCCTATTCTTC.

The chain carries TRBV5-4 and TRBJ2-2; TRBD1 might be the D (6 bases). Trimming removed 0 bases from V and 4 bases from J, with 7 bases in between. The germline gives CDR1 SGHNT, CDR2 YYREEE (reference sequence). The CDR3 length is 14 residues. CDR3 nucleotide sequence: TGTGCCAGCAGCTTGGCAGGGGCCACCGGGGAGCTGTTTTTT. This encodes CASSLAGATGELFF.

The chain employs TRBV2 and TRBJ1-2; the D gene is possibly TRBD1 (6 bases). Deletions cut 8 bases from V and 2 bases from J, with 9 bases between. Germline values: CDR1 SNHLY, CDR2 FYNNEI. This CDR3 is 12 amino acids long. The CDR3 DNA follows: TGTGCCAGCTCAGGGGTCAACTATGGCTACACCTTC. Residues: CASSGVNYGYTF.

V and J are TRBV28 and TRBJ2-7; D is perhaps TRBD1 (6 bases). Trimming pared 3 bases from V and 5 bases from J, leaving 17 bases between. This CDR3 region has 15 residues. The germline V gene encodes CDR1 MDHEN and CDR2 SYDVKM. In DNA, the CDR3 is TGTGCCAGCAGTTTCCTATCGGGGACAATCGACGAGCAGTACTTC. This codes for CASSFLSGTIDEQYF.

V gene TRBV4-3 combines with J gene TRBJ1-5; 7 bases match TRBD1. This CDR3 has 15 amino acids. CDR1 and CDR2 from the germline V gene are LGHNA and YSLEER. The ends lost 3 bases at V and 6 bases at J; junction bases unmatched: 8. As DNA, the CDR3 is TGCGCCAGCAGCCAGGGACGACAGGGTACTCAGCCCCAGCATTTT. Encoded protein: CASSQGRQGTQPQHF.

The chain carries TRBV4-2 and TRBJ1-3; the D is unclear. Looked up from germline, CDR1 is LGHNA and CDR2 is YNFKEQ. The CDR3 extends over 19 amino acids. With 0 bases removed from V and 0 bases from J, the gap between germline ends came to 18 bases. The CDR3 reads CASSQDPRIRRYSGNTIYF. CDR3 bases: TGTGCCAGCAGCCAAGATCCTAGAATAAGAAGATACTCTGGAAACACCATATATTTT.

The rearrangement joins TRBV9 to TRBJ2-1; D possibly corresponds to TRBD2 (6 bases). CDR1 is SGDLS and CDR2 is YYNGEE in the germline V gene. Trimming stripped 4 bases from V and 9 bases from J, with 20 bases between. The CDR3 is made up of 15 amino acids. The CDR3 loop reads CASSPAGTYEGEQFF. CDR3 nucleotide sequence: TGTGCCAGCAGCCCGGCCGGGACTTACGAGGGTGAGCAGTTCTTC.

This sequence joins TRBV4-1 and TRBJ2-3; tentatively, D is TRBD2 (7 bases). V was cut by 6 bases and J by 0 bases, with 16 bases left in between. Germline V gene data show CDR1 as MGHRA and CDR2 as YSYEKL. The CDR3 totals 16 residues. This CDR3 reads CASRLQGLTSTDTQYF. The CDR3 bases are TGCGCCAGCAGACTACAGGGACTAACTAGCACAGATACGCAGTATTTT.

The chain employs TRBV18 and TRBJ2-3; tentative D call: TRBD1 (6 bases). The CDR3 loop spans 13 amino acids. Germline V lookup: CDR1 KGHSH, CDR2 LQKENI. Deletions cut 3 bases from V and 5 bases from J, with 9 bases between. The CDR3 nucleotides are TGTGCCAGCTCACCCCAGGGGCAAGATACGCAGTATTTT. Translating it yields CASSPQGQDTQYF.

The genes are TRBV5-5 and TRBJ2-3, with TRBD2 identical over 12 bases. This CDR3 contains 16 residues. Germline-derived CDR1 and CDR2 are SGHKS and YYEKEE (reference sequence). V lost 2 bases, J lost 2 bases, and 3 bases stayed unmatched. The CDR3 loop is CASSFGLAGFTDTQYF. CDR3 in DNA: TGTGCCAGCAGCTTCGGACTAGCGGGATTCACAGATACGCAGTATTTT.

This chain joins TRBV3-1 (or the pseudogene TRBV3-2) and TRBJ2-7; D is perhaps TRBD2 (5 bases). Deletions cut 3 bases from V and 2 bases from J, with 5 bases between. Germline assignment: CDR1 LGHDT and CDR2 YNNKEL (reference sequence). The CDR3 length is 12 residues. CDR3 loop: CASSHGAYEQYF. The DNA of the CDR3 is TGTGCCAGCAGCCACGGGGCCTACGAGCAGTACTTC.

The chain employs TRBV7-9 and TRBJ1-1; 7 positions match TRBD1. The CDR3 sequence is 11 residues long. Per the germline V gene, CDR1 is SEHNR and CDR2 is FQNEAQ (reference sequence). Trimming removed 4 bases from V and 11 bases from J; junction bases left unmatched: 4. CDR3 DNA: TGTGCCAGCAGCTCAGGGGGATCGGCTTTCTTT. It translates to CASSSGGSAFF.

The V call is TRBV27, the J call TRBJ1-1, with D possibly matching TRBD1 (6 bases). The germline gives CDR1 MNHEY, CDR2 SMNVEV (reference sequence). The V gene lost 7 bases and the J gene lost 1 base, with 10 bases spanning the gap. The CDR3 has 13 residues. The CDR3 DNA follows: TGTGCCAGCATAAAGGGGGAGAACACTGAAGCTTTCTTT. Protein: CASIKGENTEAFF.

The V gene is TRBV28, the J gene TRBJ2-7, with a tentative D call TRBD2 (6 bases). The V gene's germline CDR1 is MDHEN and CDR2 SYDVKM. The V and J ends lost 8 bases and 2 bases respectively, with 16 bases between them. The CDR3 length is 14 residues. CDR3 nucleotide sequence: TGTGCCAGCGTAGCTAGCGCGACCCCCTACGAGCAGTACTTC. Protein sequence: CASVASATPYEQYF.

The gene calls are TRBV9 and TRBJ1-5, with a possible D match to TRBD1 (6 bases). The CDR3 consists of 17 residues. Trimming left V 4 bases short and J 6 bases short, with 23 bases between. Germline lookup yields CDR1 SGDLS and CDR2 YYNGEE. The CDR3 sequence: CASSHTEYKQGSQPQHF. The CDR3 DNA sequence: TGTGCCAGCAGCCATACGGAATACAAACAGGGATCTCAGCCCCAGCATTTT.

The CDR3 bases are TGTGCCAGCTCACCCGGGACTAGCTTAGAGACCCAGTACTTC. Amino acid sequence: CASSPGTSLETQYF. The chain has TRBV18 and TRBJ2-5; 9 bases fit TRBD2. The CDR3 spans 14 residues. Trimming at V came to 3 bases and at J to 4 bases, leaving 3 bases not matched to a gene. The V gene's germline CDR1 is KGHSH and CDR2 LQKENI. The entire variable domain, with the rest obtained from reference TRBV18 and TRBJ2-5, is as follows: NAGVMQNPRHLVRRRGQEARLRCSPMKGHSHVYWYRQLPEEGLKFMVYLQKENIIDESGMPKERFSAEFPKEGPSILRIQQVVRGDSAAYFCASSPGTSLETQYFGPGTRLLVL.